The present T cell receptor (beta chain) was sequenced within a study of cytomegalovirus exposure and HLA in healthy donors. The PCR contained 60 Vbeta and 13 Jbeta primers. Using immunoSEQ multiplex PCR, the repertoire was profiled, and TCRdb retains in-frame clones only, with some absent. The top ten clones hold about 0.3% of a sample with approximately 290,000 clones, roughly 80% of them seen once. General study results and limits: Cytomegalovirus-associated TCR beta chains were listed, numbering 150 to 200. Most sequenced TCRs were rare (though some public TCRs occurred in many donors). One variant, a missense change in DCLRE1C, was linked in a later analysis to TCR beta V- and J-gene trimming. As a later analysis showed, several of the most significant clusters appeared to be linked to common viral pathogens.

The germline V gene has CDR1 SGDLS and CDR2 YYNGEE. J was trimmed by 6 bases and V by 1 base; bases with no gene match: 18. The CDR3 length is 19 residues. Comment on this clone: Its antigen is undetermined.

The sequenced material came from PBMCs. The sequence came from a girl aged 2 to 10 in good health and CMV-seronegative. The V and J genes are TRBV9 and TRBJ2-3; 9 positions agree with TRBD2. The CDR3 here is CASSVTRGASGDRRDTQYF. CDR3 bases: TGTGCCAGCAGCGTAACAAGGGGGGCTAGCGGGGACCGTCGTGATACGCAGTATTTT.